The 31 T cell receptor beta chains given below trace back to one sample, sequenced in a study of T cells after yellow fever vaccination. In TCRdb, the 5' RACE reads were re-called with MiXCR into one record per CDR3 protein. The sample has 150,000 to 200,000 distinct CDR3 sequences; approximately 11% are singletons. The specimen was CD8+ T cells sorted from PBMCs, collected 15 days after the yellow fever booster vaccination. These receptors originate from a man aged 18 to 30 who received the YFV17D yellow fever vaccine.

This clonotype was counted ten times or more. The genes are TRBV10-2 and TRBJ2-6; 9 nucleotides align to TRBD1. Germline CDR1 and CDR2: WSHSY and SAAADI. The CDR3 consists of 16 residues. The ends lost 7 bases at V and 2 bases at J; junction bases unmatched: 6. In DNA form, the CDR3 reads TGCGCCAGCACCCAAGACAGGGGGACTGGGGCCAACGTCCTGACTTTC. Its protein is CASTQDRGTGANVLTF.

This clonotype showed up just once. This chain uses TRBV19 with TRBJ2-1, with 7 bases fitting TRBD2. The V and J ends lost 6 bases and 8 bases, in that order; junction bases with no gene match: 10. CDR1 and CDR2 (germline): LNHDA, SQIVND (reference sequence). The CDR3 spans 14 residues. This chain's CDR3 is CASRGGGPSDEQFF. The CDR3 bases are TGTGCCAGTAGGGGGGGGGGACCCTCGGATGAGCAGTTCTTC.

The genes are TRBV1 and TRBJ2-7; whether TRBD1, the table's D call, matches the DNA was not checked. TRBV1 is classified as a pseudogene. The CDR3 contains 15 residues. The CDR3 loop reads CTSTTAQADSYEQYF. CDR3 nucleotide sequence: TGCACCAGCACCACCGCCCAGGCTGATTCCTACGAGCAGTACTTC.

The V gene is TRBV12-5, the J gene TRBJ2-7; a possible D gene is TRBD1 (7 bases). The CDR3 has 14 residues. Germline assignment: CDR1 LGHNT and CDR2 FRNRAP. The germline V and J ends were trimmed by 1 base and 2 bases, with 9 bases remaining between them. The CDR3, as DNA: TGTGCTAGTGGTTTGGGCAGGGGGGCCTACGAGCAGTACTTC. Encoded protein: CASGLGRGAYEQYF.

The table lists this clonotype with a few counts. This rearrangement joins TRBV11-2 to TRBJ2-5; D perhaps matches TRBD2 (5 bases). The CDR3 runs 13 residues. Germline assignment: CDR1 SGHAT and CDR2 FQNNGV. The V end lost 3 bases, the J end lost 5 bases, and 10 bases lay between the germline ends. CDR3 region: CASSLRAAETQYF. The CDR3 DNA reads TGTGCCAGCAGCTTGAGGGCTGCCGAGACCCAGTACTTC.

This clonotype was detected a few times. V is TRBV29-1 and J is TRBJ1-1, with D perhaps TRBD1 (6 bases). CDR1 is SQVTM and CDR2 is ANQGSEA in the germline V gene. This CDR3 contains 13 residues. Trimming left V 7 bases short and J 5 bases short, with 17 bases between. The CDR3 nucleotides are TGCAGCGCGGGGTTCGGGGGGCGGACTGAAGCTTTCTTT. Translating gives CSAGFGGRTEAFF. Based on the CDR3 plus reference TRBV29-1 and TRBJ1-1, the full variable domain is SAVISQKPSRDICQRGTSLTIQCQVDSQVTMMFWYRQQPGQSLTLIATANQGSEATYESGFVIDKFPISRPNLTFSTLTVSNMSPEDSSIYLCSAGFGGRTEAFFGQGTRLTVV.

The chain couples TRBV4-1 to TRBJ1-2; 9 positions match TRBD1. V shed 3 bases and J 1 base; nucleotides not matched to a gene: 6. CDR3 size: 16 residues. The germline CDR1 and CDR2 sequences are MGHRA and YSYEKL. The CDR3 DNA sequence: TGCGCCAGCAGCCAGGGGACAGGGAATTTTAACTATGGCTACACCTTC. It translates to CASSQGTGNFNYGYTF.

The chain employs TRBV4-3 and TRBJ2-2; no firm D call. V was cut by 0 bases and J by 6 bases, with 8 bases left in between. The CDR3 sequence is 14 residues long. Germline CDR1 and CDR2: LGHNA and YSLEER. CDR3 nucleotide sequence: TGCGCCAGCAGCCAAGAAACAAGGGCCGGGGAGCTGTTTTTT. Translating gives CASSQETRAGELFF.

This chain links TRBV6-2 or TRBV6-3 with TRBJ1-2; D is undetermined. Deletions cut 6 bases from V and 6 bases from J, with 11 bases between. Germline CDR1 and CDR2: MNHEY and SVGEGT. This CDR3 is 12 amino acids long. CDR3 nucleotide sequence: TGTGCCAGCAGCCCGGCCGTGGATGGCTACACCTTC. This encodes CASSPAVDGYTF.

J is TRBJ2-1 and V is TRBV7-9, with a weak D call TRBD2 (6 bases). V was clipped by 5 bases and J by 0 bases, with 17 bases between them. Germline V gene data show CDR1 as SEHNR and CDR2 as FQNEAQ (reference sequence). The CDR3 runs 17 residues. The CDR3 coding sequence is TGTGCCAGCAGCCCCCCCCAAGGAGGGAGCTCCTACAATGAGCAGTTCTTC. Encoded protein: CASSPPQGGSSYNEQFF.

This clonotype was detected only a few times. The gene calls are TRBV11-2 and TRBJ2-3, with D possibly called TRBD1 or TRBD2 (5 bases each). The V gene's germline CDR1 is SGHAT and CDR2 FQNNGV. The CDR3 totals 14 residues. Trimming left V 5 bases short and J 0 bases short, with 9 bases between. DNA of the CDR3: TGTGCCAGCAGCATAGGGGACAGCACAGATACGCAGTATTTT. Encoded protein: CASSIGDSTDTQYF.

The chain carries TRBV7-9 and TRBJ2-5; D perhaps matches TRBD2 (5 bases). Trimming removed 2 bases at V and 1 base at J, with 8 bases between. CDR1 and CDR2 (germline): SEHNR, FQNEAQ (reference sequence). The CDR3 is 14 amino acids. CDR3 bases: TGTGCCAGCAGCTTAATCGGGGTCCAAGAGACCCAGTACTTC. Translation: CASSLIGVQETQYF.

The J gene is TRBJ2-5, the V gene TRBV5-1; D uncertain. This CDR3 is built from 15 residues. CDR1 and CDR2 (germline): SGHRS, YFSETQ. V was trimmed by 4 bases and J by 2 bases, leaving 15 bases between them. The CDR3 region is CASSPYRVGQETQYF. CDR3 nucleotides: TGCGCCAGCAGCCCTTACCGGGTGGGGCAAGAGACCCAGTACTTC.

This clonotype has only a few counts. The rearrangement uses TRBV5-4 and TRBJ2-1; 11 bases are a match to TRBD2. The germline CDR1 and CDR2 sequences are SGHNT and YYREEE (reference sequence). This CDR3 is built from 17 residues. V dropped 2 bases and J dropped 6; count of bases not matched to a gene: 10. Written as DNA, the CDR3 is TGTGCCAGCAGCTTAGGACTAGCGGGCAGTTTCGTCAATGAGCAGTTCTTC. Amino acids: CASSLGLAGSFVNEQFF.

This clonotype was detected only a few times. CDR3 DNA: TGTGCCAGCAGTCAGGGACCTGTATACGAGCAGTACGTC. As protein: CASSQGPVYEQYV. The chain employs TRBV12-3 or TRBV12-4 and TRBJ2-7; D possibly uses TRBD1 or TRBD2 (5 bases each). The CDR3 runs 13 residues. V dropped 5 bases and J dropped 4 bases, with 12 bases sitting between them.

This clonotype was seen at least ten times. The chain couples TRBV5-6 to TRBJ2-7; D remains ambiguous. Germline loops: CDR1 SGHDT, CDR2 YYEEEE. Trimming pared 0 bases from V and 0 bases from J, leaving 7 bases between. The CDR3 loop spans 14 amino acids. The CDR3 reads CASSLGGSSYEQYF. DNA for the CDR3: TGTGCCAGCAGCTTGGGAGGAAGCTCCTACGAGCAGTACTTC.

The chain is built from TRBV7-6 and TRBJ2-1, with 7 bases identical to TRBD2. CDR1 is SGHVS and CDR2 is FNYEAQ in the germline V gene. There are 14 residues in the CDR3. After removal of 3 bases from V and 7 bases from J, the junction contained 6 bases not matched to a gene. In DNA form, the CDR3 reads TGTGCCAGCAGCTTGAACGGGGGGTGGAATGAGCAGTTCTTC. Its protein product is CASSLNGGWNEQFF.

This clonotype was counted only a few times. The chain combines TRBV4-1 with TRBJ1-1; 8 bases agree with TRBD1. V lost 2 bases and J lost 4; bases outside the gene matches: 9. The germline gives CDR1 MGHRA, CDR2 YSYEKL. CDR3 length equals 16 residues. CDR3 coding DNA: TGCGCCAGCAGCCAACAACAGGGGGGGTCTGGCACTGAAGCTTTCTTT. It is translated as CASSQQQGGSGTEAFF.

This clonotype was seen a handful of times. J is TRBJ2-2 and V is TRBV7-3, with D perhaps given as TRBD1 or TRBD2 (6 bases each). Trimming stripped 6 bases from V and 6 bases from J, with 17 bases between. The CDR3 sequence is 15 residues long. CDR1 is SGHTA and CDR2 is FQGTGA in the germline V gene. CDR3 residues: CASSSHSGAAGELFF. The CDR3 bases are TGTGCCAGCAGTTCCCACTCGGGGGCCGCCGGGGAGCTGTTTTTT.

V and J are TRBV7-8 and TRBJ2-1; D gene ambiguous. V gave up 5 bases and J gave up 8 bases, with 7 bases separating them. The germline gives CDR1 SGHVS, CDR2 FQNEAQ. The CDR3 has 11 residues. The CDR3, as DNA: TGTGCCAGCAGCCAGGTCTATGAGCAGTTCTTC. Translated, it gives CASSQVYEQFF.

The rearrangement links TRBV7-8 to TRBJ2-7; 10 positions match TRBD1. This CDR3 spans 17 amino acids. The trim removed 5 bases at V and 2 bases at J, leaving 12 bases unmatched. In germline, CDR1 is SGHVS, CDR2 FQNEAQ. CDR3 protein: CASSTLTSGTGAYEQYV. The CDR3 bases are TGTGCCAGCAGCACCTTAACTTCCGGGACAGGGGCCTACGAGCAGTACGTC.

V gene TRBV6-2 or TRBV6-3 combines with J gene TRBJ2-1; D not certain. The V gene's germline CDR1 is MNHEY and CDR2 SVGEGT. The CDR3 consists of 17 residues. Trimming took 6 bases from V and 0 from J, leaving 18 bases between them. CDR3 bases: TGTGCCAGCAGACCGAGCCAGGTTTATTTCTCCTACAATGAGCAGTTCTTC. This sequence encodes CASRPSQVYFSYNEQFF.

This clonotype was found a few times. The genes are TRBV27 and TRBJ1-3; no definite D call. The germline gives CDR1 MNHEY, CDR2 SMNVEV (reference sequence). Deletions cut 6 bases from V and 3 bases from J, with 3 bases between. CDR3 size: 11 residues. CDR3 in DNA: TGTGCCAGCAGATTTGGAAACACCATATATTTT. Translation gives CASRFGNTIYF.

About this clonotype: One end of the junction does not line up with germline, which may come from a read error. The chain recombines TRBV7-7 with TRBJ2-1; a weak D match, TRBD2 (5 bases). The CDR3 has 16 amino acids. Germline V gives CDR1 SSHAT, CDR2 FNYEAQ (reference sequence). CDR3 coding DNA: TGTGCTAGCAGGCTCCGTAGCGTTGAGTTGGGCAATGAGCAGTTCTTC. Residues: CASRLRSVELGNEQFF.

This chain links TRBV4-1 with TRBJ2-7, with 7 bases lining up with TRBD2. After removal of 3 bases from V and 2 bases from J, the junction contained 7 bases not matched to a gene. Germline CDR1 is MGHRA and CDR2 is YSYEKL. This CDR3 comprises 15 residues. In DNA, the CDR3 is TGCGCCAGCAGCCACCACTTAGCGGGTCCCTACGAGCAGTACGTC. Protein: CASSHHLAGPYEQYV.

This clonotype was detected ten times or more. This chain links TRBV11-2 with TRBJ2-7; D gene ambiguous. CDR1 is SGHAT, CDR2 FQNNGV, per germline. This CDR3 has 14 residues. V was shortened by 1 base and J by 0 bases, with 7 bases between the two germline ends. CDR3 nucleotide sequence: TGTGCCAGCAGCTTAGCTGCTAACTCCTACGAGCAGTACGTC. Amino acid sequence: CASSLAANSYEQYV.

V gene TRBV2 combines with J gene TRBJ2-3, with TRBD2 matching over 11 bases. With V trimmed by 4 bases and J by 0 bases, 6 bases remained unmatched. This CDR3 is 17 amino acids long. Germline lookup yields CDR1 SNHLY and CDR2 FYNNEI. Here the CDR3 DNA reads TGTGCCAGCAGTGCGCGACTAGCGGGGCTAAGCACAGATACGCAGTATTTT. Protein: CASSARLAGLSTDTQYF.

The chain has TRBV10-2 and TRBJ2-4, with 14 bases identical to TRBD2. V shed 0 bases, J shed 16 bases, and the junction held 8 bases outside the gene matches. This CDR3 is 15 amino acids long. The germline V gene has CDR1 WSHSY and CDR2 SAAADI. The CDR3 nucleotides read TGCGCCAGCAGTGAGTCGAGACTAGCGGGGGGGCAAGGATACTTC. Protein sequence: CASSESRLAGGQGYF.

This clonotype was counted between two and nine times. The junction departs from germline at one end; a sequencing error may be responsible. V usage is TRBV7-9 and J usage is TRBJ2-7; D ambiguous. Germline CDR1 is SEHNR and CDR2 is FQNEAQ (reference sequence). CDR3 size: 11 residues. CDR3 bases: TGTGCCAGCAGCTTGTCAGCGCCCCTTAGCTTC. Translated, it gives CASSLSAPLSF.

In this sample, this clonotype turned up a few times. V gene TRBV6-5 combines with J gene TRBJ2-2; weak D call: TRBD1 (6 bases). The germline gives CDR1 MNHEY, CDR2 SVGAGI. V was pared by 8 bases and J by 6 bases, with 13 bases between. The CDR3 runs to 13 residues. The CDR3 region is CASGMAGAGELFF. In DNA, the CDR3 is TGTGCCAGCGGGATGGCAGGGGCCGGGGAGCTGTTTTTT.

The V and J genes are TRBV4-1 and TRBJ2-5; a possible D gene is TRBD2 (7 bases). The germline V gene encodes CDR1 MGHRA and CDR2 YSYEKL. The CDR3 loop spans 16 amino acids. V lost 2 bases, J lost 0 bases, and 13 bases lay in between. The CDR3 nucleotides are TGCGCCAGCAGCCAACTGGCGGGGGCATACCAAGAGACCCAGTACTTC. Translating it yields CASSQLAGAYQETQYF.